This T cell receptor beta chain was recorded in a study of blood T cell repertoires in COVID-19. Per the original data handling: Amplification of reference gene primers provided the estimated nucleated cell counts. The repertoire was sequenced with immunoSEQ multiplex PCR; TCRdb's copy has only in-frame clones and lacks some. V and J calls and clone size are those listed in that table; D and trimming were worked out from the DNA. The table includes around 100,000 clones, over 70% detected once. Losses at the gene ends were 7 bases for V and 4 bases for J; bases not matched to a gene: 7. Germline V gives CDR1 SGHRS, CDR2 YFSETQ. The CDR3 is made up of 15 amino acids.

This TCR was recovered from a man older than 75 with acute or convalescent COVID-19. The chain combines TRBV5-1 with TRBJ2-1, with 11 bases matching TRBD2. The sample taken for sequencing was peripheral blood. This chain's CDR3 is CASGLASGGYNEQFF. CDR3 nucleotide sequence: TGCGCCAGCGGTTTGGCTAGCGGGGGGTACAATGAGCAGTTCTTC.